This record concerns one T cell receptor (beta chain) sequence. Its antigen is not identified. The data were obtained in a study of cytomegalovirus exposure and HLA in healthy donors. Points from the study as a whole: When a later analysis was performed, an Asian-associated ancestry cluster reportedly had fewer N-insertions than the approximately 600-donor mean. Most TCR sequences were uncommon, yet certain public TCRs appeared in many donors.

13 Jbeta primers and 60 Vbeta primers were used for the PCR. TCRdb's copy holds only in-frame clones and misses some; the assay was immunoSEQ multiplex PCR. The data contain 150,000 to 200,000 clones, about 79% of them seen just once; the ten biggest clones take up under 3%. The TCR comes from a woman aged 50 to 60 in good health and CMV-seronegative. Source material: PBMCs.

The CDR3 nucleotides are TGCGCCAGCAGCCCGGGACTAGCGGGAGTCCTCGAGCAGTACTTC. Translating it yields CASSPGLAGVLEQYF. The chain is built from TRBV5-1 and TRBJ2-7, with 14 bases matching TRBD2. From germline, CDR1 is SGHRS and CDR2 YFSETQ. J lost 6 bases, V lost 4 bases, and 6 bases had no gene match. The CDR3 is 15 residues long. The complete variable domain, with remaining parts taken from reference TRBV5-1 and TRBJ2-7, reads KAGVTQTPRYLIKTRGQQVTLSCSPISGHRSVSWYQQTPGQGLQFLFEYFSETQRNKGNFPGRFSGRQFSNSRSEMNVSTLELGDSALYLCASSPGLAGVLEQYFGPGTRLTVT.